One and the same sample provided the 2 T cell receptor beta chains below, sequenced in a study of cytomegalovirus exposure and HLA in healthy donors. This PCR relied on a set of 60 Vbeta primers and 13 Jbeta primers. Sequencing was performed with immunoSEQ multiplex PCR; in TCRdb, only in-frame clones are kept and a portion is missing. The sample contains over 120,000 clones, 77% of which appear only once. The sequencing sample was made of PBMCs. These receptors all come from a male donor in good health and CMV-seronegative.

This clone was observed a single time. The chain links TRBV19 to TRBJ2-7, with D unclear. The CDR3 spans 13 residues. V shed 3 bases and J shed 3 bases, with 9 bases lying between them. Germline V gives CDR1 LNHDA, CDR2 SQIVND (reference sequence). DNA of the CDR3: TGTGCCAGTAGTATTTTTGGCAGCTACGAGCAGTACTTC. Its translation: CASSIFGSYEQYF.

The genes are TRBV7-2 and TRBJ2-5, with a weak D call TRBD1 (6 bases). Trimming cost V 2 bases and J 1 base, with 14 bases left between them. Germline V gene sequence: CDR1 SGHTA, CDR2 FQGNSA. The CDR3 consists of 16 residues. In DNA form, the CDR3 reads TGTGCCAGCAGCTTAATTTCAGGGGTCCTCCAAGAGACCCAGTACTTC. It codes for CASSLISGVLQETQYF.